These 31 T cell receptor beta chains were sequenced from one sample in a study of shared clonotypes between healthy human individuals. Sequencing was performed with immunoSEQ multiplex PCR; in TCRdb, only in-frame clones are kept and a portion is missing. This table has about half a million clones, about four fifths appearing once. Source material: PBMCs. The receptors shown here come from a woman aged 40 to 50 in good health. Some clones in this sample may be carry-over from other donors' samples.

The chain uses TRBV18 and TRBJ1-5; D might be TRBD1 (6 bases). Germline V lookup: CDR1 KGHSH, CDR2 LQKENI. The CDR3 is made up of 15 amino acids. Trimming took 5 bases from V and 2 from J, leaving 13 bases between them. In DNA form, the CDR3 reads TGTGCCAGCTCATTTGGGGGGCACGGCAATCAGCCCCAGCATTTT. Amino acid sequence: CASSFGGHGNQPQHF.

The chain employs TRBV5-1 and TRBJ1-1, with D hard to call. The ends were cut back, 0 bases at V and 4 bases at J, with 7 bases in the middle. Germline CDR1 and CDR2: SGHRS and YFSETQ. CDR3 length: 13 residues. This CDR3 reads CASSLVGTTEAFF. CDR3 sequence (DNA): TGCGCCAGCAGCTTGGTGGGTACCACTGAAGCTTTCTTT.

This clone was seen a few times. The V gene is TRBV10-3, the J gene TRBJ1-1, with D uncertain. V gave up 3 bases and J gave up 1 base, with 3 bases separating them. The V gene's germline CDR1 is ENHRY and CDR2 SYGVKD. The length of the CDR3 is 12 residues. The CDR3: CAISDRNTEAFF. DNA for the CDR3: TGTGCCATCAGTGACAGGAACACTGAAGCTTTCTTT.

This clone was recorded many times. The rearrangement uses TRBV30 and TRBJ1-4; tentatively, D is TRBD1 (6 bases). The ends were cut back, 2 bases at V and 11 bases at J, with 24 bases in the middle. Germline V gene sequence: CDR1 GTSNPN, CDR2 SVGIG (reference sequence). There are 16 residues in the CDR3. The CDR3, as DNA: TGTGCCTGGAGTAGAGGGGGAGGTTTCGGAGAGGGGAAACTGTTTTTT. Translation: CAWSRGGGFGEGKLFF.

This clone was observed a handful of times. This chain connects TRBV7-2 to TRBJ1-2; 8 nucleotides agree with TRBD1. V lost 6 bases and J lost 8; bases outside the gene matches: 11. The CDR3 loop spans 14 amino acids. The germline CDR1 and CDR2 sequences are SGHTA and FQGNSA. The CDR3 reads CASSPSQGARGYTF. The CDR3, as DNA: TGTGCCAGCAGTCCTTCCCAGGGGGCGCGGGGCTACACCTTC.

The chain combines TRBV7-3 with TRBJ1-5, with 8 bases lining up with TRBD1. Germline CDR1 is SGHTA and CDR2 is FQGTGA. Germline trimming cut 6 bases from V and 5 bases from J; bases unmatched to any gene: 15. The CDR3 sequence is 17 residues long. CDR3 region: CASRNRQGSAGDQPQHF. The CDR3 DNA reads TGTGCCAGCAGGAACAGACAGGGGTCGGCAGGGGATCAGCCCCAGCATTTT.

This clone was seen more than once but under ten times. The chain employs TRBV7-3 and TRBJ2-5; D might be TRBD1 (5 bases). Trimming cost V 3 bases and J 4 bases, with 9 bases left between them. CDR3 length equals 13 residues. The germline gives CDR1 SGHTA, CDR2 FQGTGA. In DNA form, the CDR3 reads TGTGCCAGCAGCTTCAACCAGGGAGAGACCCAGTACTTC. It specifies CASSFNQGETQYF.

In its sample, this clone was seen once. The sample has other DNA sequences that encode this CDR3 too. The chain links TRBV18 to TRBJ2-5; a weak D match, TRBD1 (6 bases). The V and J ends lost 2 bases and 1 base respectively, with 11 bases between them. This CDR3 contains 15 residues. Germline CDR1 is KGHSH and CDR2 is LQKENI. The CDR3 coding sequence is TGTGCCAGCTCACCAATATGGACAGCCCAAGAGACCCAGTACTTC. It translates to CASSPIWTAQETQYF. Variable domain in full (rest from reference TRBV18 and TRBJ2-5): NAGVMQNPRHLVRRRGQEARLRCSPMKGHSHVYWYRQLPEEGLKFMVYLQKENIIDESGMPKERFSAEFPKEGPSILRIQQVVRGDSAAYFCASSPIWTAQETQYFGPGTRLLVL.

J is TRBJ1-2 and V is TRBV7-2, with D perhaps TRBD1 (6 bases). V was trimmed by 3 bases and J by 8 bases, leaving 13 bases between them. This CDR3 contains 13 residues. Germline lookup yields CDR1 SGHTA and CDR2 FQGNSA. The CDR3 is CASSFFTRGGYTF. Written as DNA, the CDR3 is TGTGCCAGCAGCTTCTTTACCAGGGGCGGCTACACCTTC.

CDR3 DNA: TGCGCCAGCAGACCCGGGACAGGGGGTGAAAAACTGTTTTTT. Translated: CASRPGTGGEKLFF. The rearrangement uses TRBV5-1 and TRBJ1-4, with TRBD1 identical over 11 bases. Germline assignment: CDR1 SGHRS and CDR2 YFSETQ. The CDR3 totals 14 residues. With 5 bases clipped from V and 7 bases from J, the junction kept 4 bases outside the gene matches.

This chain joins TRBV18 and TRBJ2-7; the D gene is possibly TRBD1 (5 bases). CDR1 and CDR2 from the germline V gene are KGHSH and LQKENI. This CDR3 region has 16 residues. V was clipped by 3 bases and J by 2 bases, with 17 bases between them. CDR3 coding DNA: TGTGCCAGCTCACCGACACCCCCGACAGAGACCTACGAGCAGTACTTC. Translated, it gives CASSPTPPTETYEQYF.

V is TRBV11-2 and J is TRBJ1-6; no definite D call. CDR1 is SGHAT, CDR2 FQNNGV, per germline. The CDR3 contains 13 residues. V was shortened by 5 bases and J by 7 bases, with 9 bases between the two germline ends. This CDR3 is CASSKGENSPLHF. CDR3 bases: TGTGCCAGCAGCAAGGGAGAGAATTCACCCCTCCACTTT. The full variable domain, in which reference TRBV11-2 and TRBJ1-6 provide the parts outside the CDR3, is EAGVAQSPRYKIIEKRQSVAFWCNPISGHATLYWYQQILGQGPKLLIQFQNNGVVDDSQLPKDRFSAERLKGVDSTLKIQPAKLEDSAVYLCASSKGENSPLHFGNGTRLTVT.

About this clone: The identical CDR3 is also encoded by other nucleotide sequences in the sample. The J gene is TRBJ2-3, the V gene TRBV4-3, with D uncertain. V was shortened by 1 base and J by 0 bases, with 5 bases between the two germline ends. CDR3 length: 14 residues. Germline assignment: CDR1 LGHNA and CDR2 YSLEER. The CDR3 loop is CASSQGDSTDTQYF. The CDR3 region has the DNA TGCGCCAGCAGCCAAGGAGATAGCACAGATACGCAGTATTTT.

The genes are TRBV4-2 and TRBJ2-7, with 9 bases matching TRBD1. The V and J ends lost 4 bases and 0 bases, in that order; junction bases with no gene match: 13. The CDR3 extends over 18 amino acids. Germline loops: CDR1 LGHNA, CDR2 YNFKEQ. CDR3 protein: CASSLTGTGMGRSYEQYF. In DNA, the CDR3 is TGTGCCAGCAGCCTAACCGGGACAGGGATGGGCCGCTCCTACGAGCAGTACTTC.

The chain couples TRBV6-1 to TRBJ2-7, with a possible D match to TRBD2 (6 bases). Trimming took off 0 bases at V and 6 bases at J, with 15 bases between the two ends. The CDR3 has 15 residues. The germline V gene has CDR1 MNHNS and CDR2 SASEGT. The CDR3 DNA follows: TGTGCCAGCAGTGAAGCGAGGGCGGGGAGCTCCGAGCAGTACTTC. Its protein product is CASSEARAGSSEQYF.

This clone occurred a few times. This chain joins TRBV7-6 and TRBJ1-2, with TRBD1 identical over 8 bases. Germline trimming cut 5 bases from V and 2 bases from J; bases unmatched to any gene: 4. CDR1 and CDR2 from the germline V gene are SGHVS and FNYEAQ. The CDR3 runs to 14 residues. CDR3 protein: CASSPRTGNYGYTF. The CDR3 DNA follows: TGTGCCAGCAGCCCCCGGACAGGGAACTATGGCTACACCTTC.

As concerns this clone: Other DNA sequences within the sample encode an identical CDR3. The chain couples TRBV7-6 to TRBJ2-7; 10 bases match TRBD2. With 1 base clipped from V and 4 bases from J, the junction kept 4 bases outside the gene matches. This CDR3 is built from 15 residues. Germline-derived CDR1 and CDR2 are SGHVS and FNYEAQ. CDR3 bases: TGTGCCAGCAGCTTAGGGACTAGCGGTACATACGAGCAGTACTTC. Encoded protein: CASSLGTSGTYEQYF.

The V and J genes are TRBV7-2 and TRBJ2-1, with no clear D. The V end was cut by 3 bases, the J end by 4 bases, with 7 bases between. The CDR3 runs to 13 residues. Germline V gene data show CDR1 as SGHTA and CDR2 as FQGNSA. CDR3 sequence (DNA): TGTGCCAGCAGCTTCCCTCCTTACAATGAGCAGTTCTTC. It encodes CASSFPPYNEQFF.

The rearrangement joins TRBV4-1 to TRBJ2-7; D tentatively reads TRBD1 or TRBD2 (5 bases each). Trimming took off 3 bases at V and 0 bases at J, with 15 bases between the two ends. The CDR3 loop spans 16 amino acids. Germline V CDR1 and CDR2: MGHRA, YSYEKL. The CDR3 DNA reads TGCGCCAGCAGCCAGGGCACCGGGACGCTCTCCTACGAGCAGTACTTC. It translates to CASSQGTGTLSYEQYF.

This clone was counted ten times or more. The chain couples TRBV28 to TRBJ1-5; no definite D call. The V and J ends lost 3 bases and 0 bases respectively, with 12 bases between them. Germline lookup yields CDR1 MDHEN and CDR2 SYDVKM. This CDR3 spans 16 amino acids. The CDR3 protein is CASSFGVRGSNQPQHF. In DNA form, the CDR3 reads TGTGCCAGCAGTTTTGGGGTGCGGGGTAGCAATCAGCCCCAGCATTTT.

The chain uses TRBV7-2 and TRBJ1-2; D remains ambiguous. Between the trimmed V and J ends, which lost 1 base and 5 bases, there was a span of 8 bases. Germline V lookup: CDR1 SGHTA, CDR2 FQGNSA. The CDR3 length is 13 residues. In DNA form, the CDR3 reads TGTGCCAGCAGCTTAGGAGTTTCGTATGGCTACACCTTC. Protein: CASSLGVSYGYTF.

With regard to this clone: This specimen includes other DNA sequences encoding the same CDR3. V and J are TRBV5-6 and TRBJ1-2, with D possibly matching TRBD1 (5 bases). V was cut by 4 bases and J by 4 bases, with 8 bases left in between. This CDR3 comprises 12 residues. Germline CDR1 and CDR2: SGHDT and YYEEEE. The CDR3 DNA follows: TGTGCCAGCAGCACGGGACCCTATGGCTACACCTTC. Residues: CASSTGPYGYTF.

The CDR3 DNA reads as TGTGCCTCCGGACTAGCGGGAGATACGCAGTATTTT. Amino acids: CASGLAGDTQYF. This chain joins TRBV28 and TRBJ2-3; 11 bases map to TRBD2. The J segment lost 5 bases and the V segment lost 11 bases, leaving 3 bases of the junction unmatched. The CDR3 runs to 12 residues. Germline V gene data show CDR1 as MDHEN and CDR2 as SYDVKM.

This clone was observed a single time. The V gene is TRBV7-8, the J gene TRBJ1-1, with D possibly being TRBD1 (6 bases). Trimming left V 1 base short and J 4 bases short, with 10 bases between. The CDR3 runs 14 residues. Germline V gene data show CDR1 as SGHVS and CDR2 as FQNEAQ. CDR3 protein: CASSLGLGGTEAFF. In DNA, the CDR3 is TGTGCCAGCAGCTTAGGTCTAGGGGGCACTGAAGCTTTCTTT.

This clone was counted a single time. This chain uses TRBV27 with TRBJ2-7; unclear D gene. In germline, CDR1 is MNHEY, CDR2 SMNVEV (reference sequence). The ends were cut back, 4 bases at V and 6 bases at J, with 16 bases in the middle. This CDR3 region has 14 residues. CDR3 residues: CASSSGPLGSEQYF. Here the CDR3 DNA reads TGTGCCAGCAGTTCCGGACCCCTGGGATCCGAGCAGTACTTC.

The CDR3 is CASSLVGFQETQYF. The CDR3 DNA reads as TGCGCCAGCAGCTTGGTGGGGTTTCAAGAGACCCAGTACTTC. The chain has TRBV5-1 and TRBJ2-5; D ambiguous. The CDR3 is made up of 14 amino acids. Germline CDR1 SGHRS, CDR2 YFSETQ. V lost 0 bases and J lost 2, with 8 bases in between.

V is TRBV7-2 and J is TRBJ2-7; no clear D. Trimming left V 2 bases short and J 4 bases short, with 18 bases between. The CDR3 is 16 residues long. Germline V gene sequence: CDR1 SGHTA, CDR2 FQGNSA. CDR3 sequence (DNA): TGTGCCAGCAGCTTATTCGGGCCTATCGTCCCATACGAGCAGTACTTC. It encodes CASSLFGPIVPYEQYF.

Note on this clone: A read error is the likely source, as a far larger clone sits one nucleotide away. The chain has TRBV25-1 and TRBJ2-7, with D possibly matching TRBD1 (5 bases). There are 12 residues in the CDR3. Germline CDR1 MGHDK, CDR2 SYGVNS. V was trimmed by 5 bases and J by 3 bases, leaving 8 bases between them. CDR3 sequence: CASSPQGYEQYF. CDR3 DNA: TGTGCCAGCAGTCCCCAGGGCTACGAGCAGTACTTC.

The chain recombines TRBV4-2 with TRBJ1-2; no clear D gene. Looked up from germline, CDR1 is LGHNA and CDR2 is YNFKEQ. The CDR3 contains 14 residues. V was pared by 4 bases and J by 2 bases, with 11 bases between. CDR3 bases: TGTGCCAGCAGCCCCTTGGGAGGGAACTATGGCTACACCTTC. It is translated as CASSPLGGNYGYTF.

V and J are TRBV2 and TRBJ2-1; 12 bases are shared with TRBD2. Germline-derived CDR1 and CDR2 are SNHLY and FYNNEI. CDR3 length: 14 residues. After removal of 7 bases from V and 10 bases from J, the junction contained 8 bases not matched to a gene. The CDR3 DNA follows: TGTGCCAGCAAGGTGACTAGCGGGAGAGACGAGCAGTTCTTC. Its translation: CASKVTSGRDEQFF. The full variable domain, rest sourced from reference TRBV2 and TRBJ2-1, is EPEVTQTPSHQVTQMGQEVILRCVPISNHLYFYWYRQILGQKVEFLVSFYNNEISEKSEIFDDQFSVERPDGSNFTLKIRSTKLEDSAMYFCASKVTSGRDEQFFGPGTRLTVL.

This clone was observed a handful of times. CDR3 protein: CASSFPKGAMNTEAFF. In nucleotides, the CDR3 is TGTGCCAGCAGCTTCCCAAAAGGGGCTATGAACACTGAAGCTTTCTTT. The genes are TRBV11-2 and TRBJ1-1; D might be TRBD1 (5 bases). Trimming took off 3 bases at V and 0 bases at J, with 14 bases between the two ends. The CDR3 covers 16 residues. Germline V gene data show CDR1 as SGHAT and CDR2 as FQNNGV.